Listed below are T cell receptor beta chains from one sample, sequenced in a study of siplizumab effects on memory and regulatory T cells. The protocol was immunoSEQ multiplex PCR, while the TCRdb copy is restricted to in-frame clones and leaves out a portion. The repertoire has approximately 100,000 clones, 80% to 95% of them found once; the top ten carry around 12%. Material: non-Treg CD4+ T cells sorted from blood. These receptors were taken from a human donor in good health. CDR3s include the opening cysteine and the closing phenylalanine or tryptophan. Fields, in order: J gene, CDR3 length, D gene, clone size, V gene, CDR3 DNA, CDR3 protein. D genes are given only for firm matches. Size tells how often a clone was seen (once, few, many) or the class of an expanded clone, and some rows leave it out.

TRBJ2-1 15 TRBD1 NA TRBV5-1 TGCGCCAGCAGCTTGCTCGGACAGGTCGCAAATGAGCAGTTCTTC CASSLLGQVANEQFF
TRBJ2-5 21 TRBD1 NA TRBV4-1 TGCGCCAGCAGCCGACTTCCGGGACAGGGTCTGGGAGCGGCTACCCAAGAGACCCAGTACTTC CASSRLPGQGLGAATQETQYF
TRBJ1-1 18 TRBD1 once TRBV4-1 TGCGCCAGCAGCCAAGAGCGAGGAGGGGGCTTCCCCTCAACTGAAGCTTTCTTT CASSQERGGGFPSTEAFF
TRBJ2-7 15 NA NA TRBV10-3 TGTGCCATCAGTGAAGGGGCTAGCCGCTCCTACGAGCAGTACTTC CAISEGASRSYEQYF
TRBJ2-2 15 TRBD1 NA TRBV2 TGTGCCAGGCGTCAGGACAGGGGCGGAACCGGGGAGCTGTTTTTT CARRQDRGGTGELFF
TRBJ2-3 15 NA NA TRBV5-5 TGTGCCAGCAGCTTGGCAGGGGAATGGGCAGATACGCAGTATTTT CASSLAGEWADTQYF
TRBJ1-3 14 NA NA TRBV25-1 TGTGCCAGCAGTGTGTCGAGCTCTGGAAACACCATATATTTT CASSVSSSGNTIYF
TRBJ2-7 15 NA NA TRBV6-5 TGTGCCAGCAGTCCTTCGGGGTTGTCTTCCTACGAGCAGTACTTC CASSPSGLSSYEQYF
TRBJ1-1 14 NA NA TRBV4-1 TGCGCCAGCAGCCAAGAGGGGCGAGGAACTGAAGCTTTCTTT CASSQEGRGTEAFF
TRBJ2-3 12 NA NA TRBV27 TGTGCCAGCAGTCCAAGCACAGATACGCAGTATTTT CASSPSTDTQYF
TRBJ2-3 11 NA NA TRBV18 TGTGCCAGCTCACCCACAGATACGCAGTATTTT CASSPTDTQYF
TRBJ1-5 14 NA NA TRBV28 TGTGCCAGCAGTTTTGGCGCAGGCGATCAGCCCCAGCATTTT CASSFGAGDQPQHF
TRBJ1-5 16 NA NA TRBV23-1 TGCGCCAGCAGTCAGCGGTGGGTGTCCCGTAGGCAGCCCCAGCATTTT CASSQRWVSRRQPQHF
TRBJ1-1 13 NA NA TRBV6-6 TGTGCCAGCAGTTACTTGACAAACACTGAAGCTTTCTTT CASSYLTNTEAFF
TRBJ1-4 13 NA once TRBV4-3 TGCGCCAGCAGCTCCCGACGGGGGGAAAAACTGTTTTTT CASSSRRGEKLFF
TRBJ1-3 17 NA NA TRBV19 TGTGCCAGTTATCCCCACGGACGGACCTTCTCTGGAAACACCATATATTTT CASYPHGRTFSGNTIYF
TRBJ2-2 12 NA once TRBV5-1 TGCGCCAGCGTTGCCCCCCCCGGGGAGCTGTTTTTT CASVAPPGELFF
TRBJ2-7 16 TRBD2 NA TRBV30 TGTGCCTGGAGTGCCCTTCCTACTAGCGGGAGGCACGAGCAGTACTTC CAWSALPTSGRHEQYF
TRBJ2-2 15 NA NA TRBV19 TGTGCCAGTAGTACACAGGGCGGGGGCACCGGGGAGCTGTTTTTT CASSTQGGGTGELFF
TRBJ1-1 17 TRBD1 NA TRBV5-4 TGTGCCAGCAGTTACGCCCTCGGGACAGGGACGAACACTGAAGCTTTCTTT CASSYALGTGTNTEAFF
TRBJ1-1 11 NA NA TRBV20-1 TGCAGTGCTGGGGGGAACACTGAAGCTTTCTTT CSAGGNTEAFF
TRBJ1-5 13 TRBD1 once TRBV29-1 TGCAGCGTTGAAGGACAGGGGGGTCAGCCCCAGCATTTT CSVEGQGGQPQHF
TRBJ2-7 11 NA NA TRBV25-1 TGTGCCAGCAGTGTGGGCGCCAAGCAGTACTTC CASSVGAKQYF
TRBJ1-1 13 NA NA TRBV6-5 TGTGCCAGCAGTTACAGGGGGGCCACTGAAGCTTTCTTT CASSYRGATEAFF
TRBJ2-7 11 NA NA TRBV20-1 TGCAGTGGAAGGGGGACCTACGAGCAGTACTTC CSGRGTYEQYF
TRBJ2-3 17 TRBD2 NA TRBV2 TGTGCCAGCAGTGGGTTAGCGGGAGGATCTAGCACAGATACGCAGTATTTT CASSGLAGGSSTDTQYF
TRBJ2-3 15 NA NA TRBV29-1 TGCAGCGTTGACCGAACCGGCGTTAGCACAGATACGCAGTATTTT CSVDRTGVSTDTQYF
TRBJ2-3 16 TRBD2 once TRBV18 TGTGCCAGCTCACCACAACTAGCGGCGAGCACAGATACGCAGTATTTT CASSPQLAASTDTQYF
TRBJ1-1 14 TRBD1 NA TRBV5-1 TGCGCCAGCAGGACAGGGACAGCAAACACTGAAGCTTTCTTT CASRTGTANTEAFF
TRBJ1-3 17 NA NA TRBV4-2 TGTGCCAGCAGCCAAGATTATAGCGACAGCTCTGGAAACACCATATATTTT CASSQDYSDSSGNTIYF
TRBJ2-7 12 TRBD2 NA TRBV6-5 TGTGCCAGCAGTTCTAGCGGGCCTGAGCAGTACTTC CASSSSGPEQYF
TRBJ1-5 16 TRBD1 once TRBV18 TGTGCCAGCTCACCATACGATACAGGGGGTCATCAGCCCCAGCATTTT CASSPYDTGGHQPQHF
TRBJ2-7 13 NA NA TRBV7-2 TGTGCCAGCAGCTTAGCGCGTGCGAACGAGCAGTACTTC CASSLARANEQYF
TRBJ2-7 15 NA NA TRBV14 TGTGCCAGCAGCCAGCACGCAAGGAGCTCCTACGAGCAGTACTTC CASSQHARSSYEQYF
TRBJ2-7 12 NA NA TRBV29-1 TGCAGCGCCGCCCGGGACTCTTACGAGCAGTACTTC CSAARDSYEQYF
TRBJ2-3 15 NA NA TRBV9 TGTGCCAGCAGCCCTCTGCAGGCTAGCACAGATACGCAGTATTTT CASSPLQASTDTQYF
TRBJ2-3 14 NA NA TRBV11-3 TGTGCCAGCAGCTTTGAGGGCCTGGGAGATACGCAGTATTTT CASSFEGLGDTQYF
TRBJ1-1 14 NA once TRBV7-9 TGTGCCAGCAGCCCTACTACAGTGAACACTGAAGCTTTCTTT CASSPTTVNTEAFF